This T cell receptor (beta chain) was captured by sequencing in a study of blood T cell repertoires in COVID-19. Overall study: Sample material is recorded as cDNA or gDNA derived from T cells, B-cell-depleted T cells, or PBMCs.

The germline gives CDR1 MNHEY, CDR2 SVGAGI. With 7 bases clipped from V and 4 bases from J, the junction kept 6 bases outside the gene matches. This CDR3 has 14 amino acids. Methods used by the authors: Amplification of reference gene primers provided the estimated nucleated cell counts. TCRdb keeps only in-frame clones here, not all; method: immunoSEQ multiplex PCR. That table supplies the V and J calls and clone size; D and trimming were determined from the DNA. The sample gives around 140,000 clones, approximately 87% of which show up once; approximately 6.2% is in the top ten. The chain combines TRBV6-5 with TRBJ2-2; TRBD1 matches at 7 bases. Sequencing was done on a sample of peripheral blood. The receptor was isolated from an older man with acute or convalescent COVID-19. DNA of the CDR3: TGTGCCAGCAAGCTACAGGGGAGCACCGGGGAGCTGTTTTTT. Translated, it gives CASKLQGSTGELFF.